This entry lists 7 T cell receptor beta chains sequenced from one sample in a study of CD8 T cells in Susac syndrome. An amount of RNA that ranged from roughly 0.5 to 1 ug was reverse transcribed with random hexamers. TCRdb itself ran the immunoSEQ multiplex PCR reads through MiXCR, one entry per CDR3 protein. Among some 180,000 distinct CDR3 sequences listed, about 95% were seen once. The sequenced sample was CD4+ T cells from PBMCs. Every receptor here comes from a human donor in good health.

This clonotype was counted once. The chain carries TRBV20-1 and TRBJ2-1; 8 nucleotides line up with TRBD2. Looked up from germline, CDR1 is DFQATT and CDR2 is SNEGSKA (reference sequence). V lost 5 bases, J lost 7 bases, and 13 bases stayed unmatched. The CDR3 is 15 amino acids. CDR3: CSAPHYLAGVNEQFF. CDR3 coding DNA: TGCAGTGCTCCTCACTATCTAGCGGGCGTTAATGAGCAGTTCTTC.

Written as DNA, the CDR3 is TGCAGCGTCTCGGGACAAACCTACGAGCAGTACTTC. It encodes CSVSGQTYEQYF. The V and J genes are TRBV29-1 and TRBJ2-7, with D possibly TRBD1 on 6 matching bases. Between the trimmed V and J ends, which lost 6 bases and 2 bases, there was a span of 11 bases. The CDR3 is 12 amino acids. Germline loops: CDR1 SQVTM, CDR2 ANQGSEA.

This chain connects TRBV7-9 to TRBJ2-7; 10 nucleotides line up with TRBD1. Trimming cost V 5 bases and J 6 bases; bases outside gene matches: 7. Germline V gene sequence: CDR1 SEHNR, CDR2 FQNEAQ (reference sequence). CDR3 length: 14 amino acids. The CDR3 coding sequence is TGTGCCAGCAGCCCCCGGACAGGGGGGGCCGAGCAGTACTTC. Encoded protein: CASSPRTGGAEQYF.

V usage is TRBV6-2 or TRBV6-3 and J usage is TRBJ2-7, with D perhaps matching TRBD1 (6 bases). V dropped 2 bases and J dropped 6 bases, with 11 bases sitting between them. This CDR3 spans 13 amino acids. Germline lookup yields CDR1 MNHEY and CDR2 SVGEGT. The CDR3 spells CASSYVTGTEQYF. The CDR3 coding sequence is TGTGCCAGCAGTTACGTTACAGGGACCGAGCAGTACTTC.

The chain employs TRBV6-5 and TRBJ1-5; D gene ambiguous. CDR1 and CDR2 (germline): MNHEY, SVGAGI. The CDR3 is 12 residues long. Between the trimmed V and J ends, which lost 5 bases and 3 bases, there was a span of 5 bases. CDR3 sequence reads: CASSTPNQPQHF. CDR3 nucleotide sequence: TGTGCCAGCAGTACCCCCAATCAGCCCCAGCATTTT.

The V call is TRBV20-1, the J call TRBJ2-2, with a possible D match to TRBD2 (6 bases). This CDR3 spans 15 amino acids. Trimming took 1 base from V and 2 from J, leaving 11 bases between them. Germline-derived CDR1 and CDR2 are DFQATT and SNEGSKA (reference sequence). The CDR3: CSARVPGGNTGELFF. The CDR3 region has the DNA TGCAGTGCTAGAGTACCCGGGGGAAACACCGGGGAGCTGTTTTTT.

The chain combines TRBV3-1 with TRBJ2-7; perhaps TRBD2 as D (6 bases). The CDR3 loop spans 15 amino acids. Trimming stripped 4 bases from V and 1 base from J, with 14 bases between. The germline CDR1 and CDR2 sequences are LGHDT and YNNKEL (reference sequence). DNA for the CDR3: TGTGCCAGCAGCCGAGAACTAGCCCGGTCCTACGAGCAGTACTTC. This sequence encodes CASSRELARSYEQYF.